One sample yielded the 13 T cell receptor beta chains listed below, sequenced in a study of regulatory T cells in long-lasting Graves disease. The TCR beta library used iRepertoire HTBI primers with Arm-PCR amplification of CDR3. TCRdb used MiXCR to reprocess the multiplex PCR reads, holding one entry per CDR3 protein. The profile shows 700,000 or so distinct CDR3 sequences, around 30% of them singletons. Indicated time point: persistent/refractory GD, antithyroid drugs over 5 years with positive TRAb. PBMC-extracted RNA yielded the TCR library. This specimen consisted of peripheral blood mononuclear cells (PBMCs), obtained when the disease was refractory, from a patient treated with antithyroid drugs. These receptors were collected from a female donor with Graves disease.

This clonotype was seen a handful of times. The rearrangement uses TRBV27 and TRBJ1-2; 12 positions agree with TRBD1. This CDR3 spans 16 amino acids. V dropped 2 bases and J dropped 3; count of bases not matched to a gene: 4. CDR1 and CDR2 from the germline V gene are MNHEY and SMNVEV (reference sequence). The CDR3 sequence is CASSLRDRGPYYGYTF. The CDR3 nucleotides read TGTGCCAGCAGTTTAAGGGACAGGGGGCCGTACTATGGCTACACCTTC.

This sequence joins TRBV5-1 and TRBJ2-7, with D possibly TRBD2 on 5 matching bases. The V gene lost 2 bases and the J gene lost 3 bases, with 9 bases spanning the gap. The CDR3 has 13 amino acids. Germline CDR1 SGHRS, CDR2 YFSETQ. The CDR3 loop is CASSFSVGYEQYF. For the CDR3, the DNA is TGCGCCAGCAGCTTTAGCGTAGGCTACGAGCAGTACTTC.

The chain links TRBV7-3 to TRBJ2-7, with D tentatively TRBD1 or TRBD2 (5 bases each). The germline V gene has CDR1 SGHTA and CDR2 FQGTGA. This CDR3 contains 14 residues. Deletions cut 6 bases from V and 2 bases from J, with 14 bases between. The CDR3 nucleotides read TGTGCCAGCAGGTACGGGGCAGGGCCCTACGAGCAGTACTTC. Protein sequence: CASRYGAGPYEQYF.

The chain couples TRBV10-3 to TRBJ2-7, with D possibly called TRBD1 or TRBD2 (5 bases each). This CDR3 has 15 amino acids. V shed 6 bases and J shed 3 bases, with 18 bases lying between them. Germline V CDR1 and CDR2: ENHRY, SYGVKD. CDR3 sequence reads: CAISQGRRRVYEQYF. The CDR3 DNA follows: TGTGCCATCAGCCAGGGACGCCGTAGGGTCTACGAGCAGTACTTC.

This clonotype was counted between two and nine times. The chain is built from TRBV13 and TRBJ1-2, with TRBD1 matching over 11 bases. Germline loops: CDR1 PRHDT, CDR2 FYEKMQ (reference sequence). The CDR3 runs to 20 residues. With 4 bases clipped from V and 0 bases from J, the junction kept 16 bases outside the gene matches. Written as DNA, the CDR3 is TGTGCCAGCAGCTCTGCACTACCGGGACAGGGGGAGGAAGCTAACTATGGCTACACCTTC. Translated, it gives CASSSALPGQGEEANYGYTF.

This clonotype was observed a handful of times. V and J are TRBV29-1 and TRBJ1-2, with D unclear. Germline V gene lookup returns CDR1 SQVTM and CDR2 ANQGSEA. V was trimmed by 2 bases and J by 6 bases, leaving 10 bases between them. The CDR3 length is 12 residues. The CDR3: CSVERGIDGYTF. The CDR3, as DNA: TGCAGCGTTGAACGGGGAATTGATGGCTACACCTTC. The full variable domain, in which reference TRBV29-1 and TRBJ1-2 provide the parts outside the CDR3, is SAVISQKPSRDICQRGTSLTIQCQVDSQVTMMFWYRQQPGQSLTLIATANQGSEATYESGFVIDKFPISRPNLTFSTLTVSNMSPEDSSIYLCSVERGIDGYTFGSGTRLTVV.

This sequence joins TRBV4-1 and TRBJ1-1; maybe TRBD1 (6 bases). The ends were cut back, 3 bases at V and 1 base at J, with 12 bases in the middle. The CDR3 is made up of 15 amino acids. In germline, CDR1 is MGHRA, CDR2 YSYEKL. The CDR3 reads CASSQTQGQNTEAFF. CDR3 bases: TGCGCCAGCAGCCAGACACAGGGCCAGAACACTGAAGCTTTCTTT.

This clonotype has just a few counts. The rearrangement links TRBV29-1 to TRBJ1-2; 9 nucleotides match TRBD1. Germline values: CDR1 SQVTM, CDR2 ANQGSEA. V lost 3 bases and J lost 6; bases outside the gene matches: 5. This CDR3 contains 13 residues. CDR3 bases: TGCAGCGTTGATAGGGGACAGGGTCATGGCTACACCTTC. As protein: CSVDRGQGHGYTF.

The chain uses TRBV9 and TRBJ2-2; D is perhaps TRBD2 (6 bases). Trimming cost V 6 bases and J 4 bases, with 16 bases left between them. Germline V lookup: CDR1 SGDLS, CDR2 YYNGEE. The CDR3 runs 15 residues. This CDR3 is CASTHGGPGTGELFF. In DNA, the CDR3 is TGTGCCAGCACTCACGGAGGGCCCGGCACCGGGGAGCTGTTTTTT.

The V call is TRBV6-2 or TRBV6-3, the J call TRBJ1-1; TRBD1 agrees at 8 bases. V trimming: 6 bases; J trimming: 6 bases; junction bases outside the gene matches: 6. Germline-derived CDR1 and CDR2 are MNHEY and SVGEGT. CDR3 length: 13 amino acids. CDR3 DNA: TGTGCCAGCAGGTTTCAGGGGGCCCCTGAAGCTTTCTTT. It codes for CASRFQGAPEAFF.

The chain carries TRBV6-1 and TRBJ2-5, with unresolved D. The CDR3 has 12 amino acids. Between the trimmed V and J ends, which lost 2 bases and 4 bases, there was a span of 5 bases. The germline V gene has CDR1 MNHNS and CDR2 SASEGT. CDR3 DNA sequence: TGTGCCAGCAGTGAACACCTAGAGACCCAGTACTTC. This codes for CASSEHLETQYF.

The V call is TRBV9, the J call TRBJ2-3, with D possibly being TRBD2 (5 bases). Germline V gene lookup returns CDR1 SGDLS and CDR2 YYNGEE. The CDR3 is 14 amino acids. Trimming cost V 1 base and J 0 bases, with 6 bases left between them. CDR3 in amino acids: CASSVSGSTDTQYF. The CDR3 bases are TGTGCCAGCAGCGTAAGCGGTAGCACAGATACGCAGTATTTT.

CDR3 amino acids: CASAEQGLNTEAFF. The CDR3 region has the DNA TGCGCCAGCGCGGAACAGGGTTTGAACACTGAAGCTTTCTTT. The genes are TRBV5-1 and TRBJ1-1, with a tentative D call TRBD1 (6 bases). In germline, CDR1 is SGHRS, CDR2 YFSETQ. Trimming left V 7 bases short and J 0 bases short, with 13 bases between. This CDR3 has 14 amino acids.